The 14 T cell receptor beta chains below come from one sample, sequenced in a study of regulatory T cells in long-lasting Graves disease (dated by TCRdb to the early 2020s). Preparation of the library involved multiplex PCR. Instrument used: Illumina HiSeq 4000. TCR beta libraries were built with iRepertoire HTBI primers and Arm-PCR amplification of CDR3 regions. TCRdb's own reprocessing of the public reads used fastp at Q25 and MiXCR and kept productive beta chains. Every CDR3 protein is listed once, alongside the most common genes and DNA of its rows. A total of 350,000 to 500,000 distinct CDR3 sequences appear in this sample, over 15% of them only once. Under 30% of the sample is held by the ten biggest clonotypes. The sample's time point label is to be understood as: newly diagnosed GD, antithyroid drugs for less than 3 months. For both TCR sequencing and RNA sequencing, RNA was extracted from PBMCs using TRIzol.

A further study also used this sample, focusing on T cells in Graves' hyperthyroidism and ophthalmopathy.

The sequenced sample was peripheral blood mononuclear cells (PBMCs), obtained at new diagnosis, from a patient treated with antithyroid drugs. The receptors come from a woman between 18 and 30 years old with Graves disease. Donor details come from another sample of the same person, matched by shared clones.

At least ten counts were recorded for this clonotype. The chain uses TRBV3-1 and TRBJ2-7; 9 bases match TRBD2. The CDR3 covers 14 residues. Germline V lookup: CDR1 LGHDT, CDR2 YNNKEL (reference sequence). V was clipped by 4 bases and J by 6 bases; unmatched bases: 7. The CDR3 loop reads CASSPSGRTSEQYF. CDR3 coding DNA: TGTGCCAGCAGCCCAAGCGGGAGGACCAGCGAGCAGTACTTC.

This clonotype has a single count. This sequence is one base from a far larger clone and is likely a read error. The chain recombines TRBV7-2 with TRBJ2-7, with 14 bases lining up with TRBD2. The CDR3 length is 14 residues. The V gene's germline CDR1 is SGHTA and CDR2 FQGNSA. After removal of 1 base from V and 10 bases from J, the junction contained 3 bases not matched to a gene. The CDR3: CASSLGTSGRRQYV. The CDR3 DNA is TGTGCCAGCAGCTTAGGGACTAGCGGGAGGCGACAGTACGTC.

This clonotype has just a few counts. The J gene is TRBJ1-5, the V gene TRBV19; D possibly corresponds to TRBD1 (6 bases). Trimming removed 7 bases at V and 11 bases at J, with 24 bases between. The CDR3 spans 15 residues. Germline CDR1 and CDR2: LNHDA and SQIVND (reference sequence). The chain's CDR3 is CASKDSGHLISAQHF. In DNA, the CDR3 is TGTGCCAGTAAAGATTCGGGACATTTAATATCAGCCCAGCATTTT.

This clonotype was picked up many times. The chain couples TRBV29-1 to TRBJ2-7, with TRBD2 matching 10 bases. The trim removed 6 bases at V and 3 bases at J, leaving 8 bases unmatched. CDR1 is SQVTM, CDR2 ANQGSEA, per germline. The CDR3 sequence is 14 residues long. The CDR3 spells CSVETSGFSYEQYF. CDR3 DNA: TGCAGCGTGGAGACTAGCGGGTTTAGCTACGAGCAGTACTTC.

This clonotype showed up many times. This rearrangement joins TRBV28 to TRBJ2-7; 10 bases match TRBD2. The V gene end was trimmed by 6 bases and the J gene end by 0 bases; junction bases not matched to a gene: 17. Looked up from germline, CDR1 is MDHEN and CDR2 is SYDVKM. The CDR3 runs 19 residues. This chain's CDR3 is CASSPVRSTGTSDSYEQYF. The CDR3 region has the DNA TGTGCCAGCAGCCCCGTTAGGAGTACCGGGACTAGCGACTCCTACGAGCAGTACTTC.

To note about this clonotype: In this CDR3 the conserved last residue, phenylalanine or tryptophan, is missing, so a read error is likely. The genes are TRBV3-1 and TRBJ2-2, with 12 bases lining up with TRBD2. Germline values: CDR1 LGHDT, CDR2 YNNKEL (reference sequence). The junction had 0 bases not matched to a gene; V was cut back by 4 bases and J by 0 bases. This CDR3 is 16 amino acids long. The CDR3 sequence: CASSRTSGTNTGELFY. The CDR3 DNA reads TGTGCCAGCAGCCGGACTAGCGGGACGAACACCGGGGAGCTGTTTTAT.

This clonotype was counted at least ten times. This sequence joins TRBV7-3 and TRBJ2-1; 14 bases match TRBD2. This CDR3 is built from 20 residues. Germline CDR1 SGHTA, CDR2 FQGTGA. V lost 0 bases to trimming and J lost 0 bases; unmatched junction nucleotides: 7. The DNA for the CDR3 is TGTGCCAGCAGCTTAACAGCCGGGACTAGCGGGAGTGGCTCCTACAATGAGCAGTTCTTC. Protein product: CASSLTAGTSGSGSYNEQFF. Full variable domain (remainder filled in from reference TRBV7-3 and TRBJ2-1): GAGVSQTPSNKVTEKGKYVELRCDPISGHTALYWYRQSLGQGPEFLIYFQGTGAADDSGLPNDRFFAVRPEGSVSTLKIQRTERGDSAVYLCASSLTAGTSGSGSYNEQFFGPGTRLTVL.

This clonotype was observed many times. CDR3 coding DNA: TGCAGTGCTAGAGATCTAAACTCCTACGAGCAGTACTTC. Translating it yields CSARDLNSYEQYF. J is TRBJ2-7 and V is TRBV20-1; the D is unclear. This CDR3 comprises 13 residues. CDR1 is DFQATT and CDR2 is SNEGSKA in the germline V gene (reference sequence). V lost 0 bases, J lost 0 bases, and 6 bases lay in between.

This clonotype was seen a few times. The rearrangement uses TRBV7-3 and TRBJ2-2; 7 nucleotides agree with TRBD1. J gave up 6 bases and V 3 bases, and 7 bases lay outside the gene matches. The CDR3 consists of 15 residues. Germline V CDR1 and CDR2: SGHTA, FQGTGA. CDR3 amino acids: CASSFGQDSSGELFF. CDR3 nucleotides: TGTGCCAGCAGCTTTGGACAGGATTCATCCGGGGAGCTGTTTTTT.

This clonotype was seen repeatedly, ten times or more. This rearrangement joins TRBV10-3 to TRBJ2-1, with 9 bases identical to TRBD1. Germline V gives CDR1 ENHRY, CDR2 SYGVKD. The CDR3 covers 13 residues. V was pared by 6 bases and J by 5 bases, with 2 bases of the junction left unmatched. CDR3 in amino acids: CAISRDRDNEQFF. The CDR3 DNA reads as TGTGCCATCAGCCGGGACAGGGACAATGAGCAGTTCTTC.

The chain is built from TRBV7-3 and TRBJ2-1; unclear D gene. The CDR3 is made up of 15 amino acids. V gave up 4 bases and J gave up 4 bases, with 14 bases separating them. Germline loops: CDR1 SGHTA, CDR2 FQGTGA. The CDR3 nucleotides are TGTGCCAGCAGCTCCCACTCCCAGAGTTACAATGAGCAGTTCTTC. Its protein is CASSSHSQSYNEQFF.

This clonotype was detected ten times or more. This chain uses TRBV27 with TRBJ2-1, with D uncertain. The germline V gene encodes CDR1 MNHEY and CDR2 SMNVEV (reference sequence). The CDR3 consists of 13 residues. V lost 1 base and J lost 6, with 7 bases in between. This chain's CDR3 is CASSLYLTNEQFF. CDR3 nucleotide sequence: TGTGCCAGCAGTTTATATCTAACCAATGAGCAGTTCTTC.

This clonotype was observed a few times. V usage is TRBV6-1 and J usage is TRBJ2-3; 7 nucleotides line up with TRBD2. This CDR3 is 15 amino acids long. Trimming at V came to 4 bases and at J to 6 bases, leaving 10 bases not matched to a gene. Germline loops: CDR1 MNHNS, CDR2 SASEGT. CDR3 amino acids: CASSVSGSRGDTQYF. The CDR3 nucleotides are TGTGCCAGCAGTGTTAGCGGGTCCCGAGGGGATACGCAGTATTTT.

This clonotype was found many times. This sequence joins TRBV15 and TRBJ2-7; TRBD1 matches at 10 bases. Germline lookup yields CDR1 LNHNV and CDR2 YYDKDF (reference sequence). Trimming removed 3 bases from V and 3 bases from J; junction bases left unmatched: 11. The CDR3 runs 17 residues. The CDR3 spells CATSRGQGKIGDYEQYF. The CDR3 bases are TGTGCCACCAGCAGGGGACAGGGGAAAATTGGGGACTACGAGCAGTACTTC.